These 9 T cell receptor beta chains share one sample of origin, sequenced in a study of blood T cell repertoires in COVID-19. The protocol was immunoSEQ multiplex PCR, while the TCRdb copy is restricted to in-frame clones and leaves out a portion. The table lists about 350,000 clones, over 85% of them singletons, with about 3.9% in the top ten. Material for sequencing was peripheral blood. These receptors were obtained from a woman aged 60-70 years with COVID-19, enrolled during active disease.

V usage is TRBV4-1 and J usage is TRBJ2-1, with 9 bases lining up with TRBD2. The CDR3 consists of 15 residues. The J segment lost 4 bases and the V segment lost 1 base, leaving 2 bases of the junction unmatched. Per the germline V gene, CDR1 is MGHRA and CDR2 is YSYEKL. Written as DNA, the CDR3 is TGCGCCAGCAGCCAAGTCCTAGCGGGGTACAATGAGCAGTTCTTC. Translating gives CASSQVLAGYNEQFF.

The chain carries TRBV18 and TRBJ2-1, with 10 bases fitting TRBD2. V lost 5 bases, J lost 4 bases, and 5 bases stayed unmatched. Per germline, CDR1 KGHSH and CDR2 LQKENI. This CDR3 is 15 amino acids long. CDR3 DNA sequence: TGTGCCAGCTCAGTAACTAGCGGGGCTTACAATGAGCAGTTCTTC. Its translation is CASSVTSGAYNEQFF.

The chain carries TRBV5-5 and TRBJ2-7; 7 bases are shared with TRBD1. The CDR3 is 15 residues long. After removal of 6 bases from V and 3 bases from J, the junction contained 12 bases not matched to a gene. The germline gives CDR1 SGHKS, CDR2 YYEKEE (reference sequence). Here the CDR3 reads CASNIEGARYYEQYF. CDR3 bases: TGTGCCAGCAATATAGAGGGGGCGAGGTACTACGAGCAGTACTTC.

This clone was observed once. The chain combines TRBV30 with TRBJ1-1; D is possibly TRBD1 (6 bases). CDR3 length: 12 residues. Trimming removed 4 bases from V and 5 bases from J, with 11 bases in between. Germline V lookup: CDR1 GTSNPN, CDR2 SVGIG (reference sequence). CDR3 amino acids: CAWMGAGTEAFF. DNA for the CDR3: TGTGCCTGGATGGGGGCAGGTACTGAAGCTTTCTTT.

CDR3 protein: CASSQGQASEQFF. CDR3 DNA sequence: TGCGCCAGCAGTCAGGGGCAGGCGAGTGAGCAGTTCTTC. J is TRBJ2-1 and V is TRBV10-1; a possible D gene is TRBD1 (6 bases). This CDR3 spans 13 amino acids. The V end lost 5 bases, the J end lost 9 bases, and 14 bases lay between the germline ends. Germline loops: CDR1 WNHNN, CDR2 SYGVQD (reference sequence).

CDR3 sequence (DNA): TGTGCCAGCAGTTTATCGTCGACAGGGGGCGCGGGAGGAAACACCATATATTTT. Residues: CASSLSSTGGAGGNTIYF. V and J are TRBV28 and TRBJ1-3, with 10 bases aligning to TRBD1. The V gene end was trimmed by 1 base and the J gene end by 4 bases; junction bases not matched to a gene: 10. Germline CDR1 MDHEN, CDR2 SYDVKM. The CDR3 has 18 residues.

This chain links TRBV2 with TRBJ2-1; 8 nucleotides match TRBD1. CDR1 and CDR2 from the germline V gene are SNHLY and FYNNEI. V lost 3 bases and J lost 7; bases outside the gene matches: 8. The CDR3 extends over 15 amino acids. The CDR3 protein is CASSELGTGRNEQFF. The CDR3 coding sequence is TGTGCCAGCAGTGAGTTAGGGACAGGTAGAAATGAGCAGTTCTTC.

The rearrangement joins TRBV6-5 to TRBJ2-7, with 8 nucleotides matching TRBD2. The germline gives CDR1 MNHEY, CDR2 SVGAGI. This CDR3 contains 15 residues. V gave up 8 bases and J gave up 4 bases; unmatched junction bases: 13. The CDR3 DNA follows: TGTGCCAGCTCTGAGGGCCGGGGGGGCGGTTACGAGCAGTACTTC. As protein: CASSEGRGGGYEQYF.

The chain has TRBV28 and TRBJ1-5; 7 nucleotides align to TRBD1. V shed 3 bases and J 2 bases; nucleotides not matched to a gene: 13. The CDR3 sequence is 18 residues long. Germline V gene sequence: CDR1 MDHEN, CDR2 SYDVKM. CDR3 residues: CASSLGQGEVWGNQPQHF. The CDR3 bases are TGTGCCAGCAGTTTGGGGCAGGGGGAGGTTTGGGGCAATCAGCCCCAGCATTTT.